These T cell receptor beta chains were read from a single sample in a study of shared clonotypes between healthy human individuals. The table came from immunoSEQ multiplex PCR; TCRdb's copy has only in-frame clones and leaves some out. The sample consists of some 650,000 clones, almost 97% of them appearing once. The sample consisted of naive CD4+ T cells sorted from blood. These receptors were taken from a young woman in good health. Both conserved end residues are part of each CDR3. A D gene is named only where the DNA matches it firmly.

CDR3aa: CASSVIGRGSAGANVLTF
CDR3nt: TGTGCCAGCTCAGTTATTGGCAGGGGATCGGCTGGGGCCAACGTCCTGACTTTC
v_gene: TRBV18
d_gene: .
j_gene: TRBJ2-6

CDR3aa: CASSYSRNTEAFF
CDR3nt: TGTGCCAGCAGTTACTCCAGAAACACTGAAGCTTTCTTT
v_gene: TRBV6-6
d_gene: .
j_gene: TRBJ1-1

CDR3aa: CASSQDWGAGELFF
CDR3nt: TGTGCCAGCAGCCAAGACTGGGGGGCCGGGGAGCTGTTTTTT
v_gene: TRBV14
d_gene: .
j_gene: TRBJ2-2

CDR3aa: CASSSQDQETQYF
CDR3nt: TGTGCCAGCAGCTCACAAGATCAAGAGACCCAGTACTTC
v_gene: TRBV7-2
d_gene: .
j_gene: TRBJ2-5

CDR3aa: CASSLLPGLAISYEQYF
CDR3nt: TGTGCCAGCAGTTTATTGCCCGGACTAGCGATCTCCTACGAGCAGTACTTC
v_gene: TRBV28
d_gene: TRBD2
j_gene: TRBJ2-7

CDR3aa: CASSTMTDIYGYTF
CDR3nt: TGTGCCAGCTCAACAATGACAGACATCTATGGCTACACCTTC
v_gene: TRBV18
d_gene: .
j_gene: TRBJ1-2

CDR3aa: CASSQGGLIAGGADTQYF
CDR3nt: TGCGCCAGCAGCCAGGGGGGGTTGATAGCGGGAGGCGCAGATACGCAGTATTTT
v_gene: TRBV4-1
d_gene: TRBD2
j_gene: TRBJ2-3

CDR3aa: CASSQVPQGRETQYF
CDR3nt: TGCGCCAGCAGCCAAGTCCCCCAGGGACGAGAGACCCAGTACTTC
v_gene: TRBV4-1
d_gene: .
j_gene: TRBJ2-5

CDR3aa: CASSLSPVPTAGEQYF
CDR3nt: TGCGCCAGCAGCTTGTCCCCTGTCCCAACCGCGGGCGAGCAGTACTTC
v_gene: TRBV5-1
d_gene: .
j_gene: TRBJ2-7

CDR3aa: CASSFRREAETQYF
CDR3nt: TGTGCCAGCAGCTTCAGGCGGGAAGCCGAGACCCAGTACTTC
v_gene: TRBV5-4
d_gene: .
j_gene: TRBJ2-5

CDR3aa: CASSPNRDRGHTQYF
CDR3nt: TGTGCCAGTAGTCCAAACCGGGACAGGGGCCATACGCAGTATTTT
v_gene: TRBV19
d_gene: TRBD1
j_gene: TRBJ2-3